This T cell receptor beta chain was sequenced during a study of T cells after yellow fever vaccination. The study's findings and limits: The study found a weaker secondary response that peaked faster, day 5 versus 15.

V shed 3 bases and J shed 6 bases, with 21 bases lying between them. The CDR3 covers 17 residues. From germline, CDR1 is KGHSH and CDR2 LQKENI. TCRdb redid the calling of the 5' RACE reads with MiXCR, one entry per CDR3 protein. The sample has about 210,000 distinct CDR3 sequences, 2.5% to 3.5% seen once. Only a few counts were recorded for this clonotype. Its matching antigen is unknown. The material sequenced was CD4+ T cells sorted from PBMCs, taken 10 days after the yellow fever booster vaccination. The chain recombines TRBV18 with TRBJ1-5; tentatively, D is TRBD1 (5 bases). The receptor comes from a man between 18 and 35 years old who received the YFV17D yellow fever vaccine. The CDR3 region is CASSPRGDSISGQPQHF. CDR3 coding DNA: TGTGCCAGCTCACCCCGAGGGGACTCAATCAGTGGTCAGCCCCAGCATTTT.